This T cell receptor (beta chain) is drawn from a study of blood T cell repertoires in COVID-19. About the study: Acute-phase and convalescent COVID-19 samples originated in the United States, Italy and Spain. PBMCs, B-cell-depleted T cells, or T cells were the source of the cDNA or gDNA that made up the material.

This CDR3 has 17 residues. CDR1 MNHEY and CDR2 SVGEGT come from the germline V gene. V was pared by 2 bases and J by 0 bases, with 7 bases of the junction left unmatched. Authors' data handling: How many nucleated cells were present was estimated from reference gene primer amplification. TCRdb's copy holds only in-frame clones and misses some; the assay was immunoSEQ multiplex PCR. D and trimming come from the DNA, and the V and J calls and clone size come from that table. Here the sample spans fewer than 350,000 clones, 80% to 90% being singletons. The rearrangement joins TRBV6-2 or TRBV6-3 to TRBJ2-5; 9 bases fit TRBD2. This sequence was found in a man aged 35 to 55 with acute or convalescent COVID-19. Sequencing used peripheral blood. In DNA, the CDR3 is TGTGCCAGCAGTTACCCTCTCGGCGGGGGGGACCAAGAGACCCAGTACTTC. Protein: CASSYPLGGGDQETQYF.